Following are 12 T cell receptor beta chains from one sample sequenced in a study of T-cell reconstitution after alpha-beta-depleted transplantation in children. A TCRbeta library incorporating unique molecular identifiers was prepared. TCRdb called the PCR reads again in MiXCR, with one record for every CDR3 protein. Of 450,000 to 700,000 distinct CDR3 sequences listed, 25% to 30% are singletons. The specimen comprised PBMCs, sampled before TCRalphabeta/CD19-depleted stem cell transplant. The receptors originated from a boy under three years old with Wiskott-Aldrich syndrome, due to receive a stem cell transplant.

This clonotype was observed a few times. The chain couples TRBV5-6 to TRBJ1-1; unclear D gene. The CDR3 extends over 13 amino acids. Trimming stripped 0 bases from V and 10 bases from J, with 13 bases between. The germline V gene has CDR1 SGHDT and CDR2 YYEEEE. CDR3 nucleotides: TGTGCCAGCAGCTTGGCCAGAGGGAGGGCAGCTTTCTTT. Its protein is CASSLARGRAAFF.

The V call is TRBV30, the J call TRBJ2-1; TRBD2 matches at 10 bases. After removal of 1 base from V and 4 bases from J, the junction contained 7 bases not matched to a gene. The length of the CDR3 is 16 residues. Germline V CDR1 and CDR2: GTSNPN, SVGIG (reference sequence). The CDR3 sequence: CAWSAASGRPYNEQFF. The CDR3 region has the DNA TGTGCCTGGAGTGCCGCTAGCGGGAGACCTTACAATGAGCAGTTCTTC.

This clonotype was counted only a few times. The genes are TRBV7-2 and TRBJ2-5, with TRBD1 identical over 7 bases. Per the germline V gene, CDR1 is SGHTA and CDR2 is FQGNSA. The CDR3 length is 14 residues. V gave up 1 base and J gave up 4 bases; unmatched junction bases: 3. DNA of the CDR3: TGTGCCAGCAGCTTAGTCTACAGGGGAGAGACCCAGTACTTC. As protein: CASSLVYRGETQYF.

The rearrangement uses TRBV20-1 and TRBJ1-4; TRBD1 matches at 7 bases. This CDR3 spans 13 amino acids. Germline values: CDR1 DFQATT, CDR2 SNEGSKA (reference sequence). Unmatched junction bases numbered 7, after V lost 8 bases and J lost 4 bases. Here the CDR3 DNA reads TGCAGTACCCGACAGGGAAGTAATGAAAAACTGTTTTTT. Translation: CSTRQGSNEKLFF.

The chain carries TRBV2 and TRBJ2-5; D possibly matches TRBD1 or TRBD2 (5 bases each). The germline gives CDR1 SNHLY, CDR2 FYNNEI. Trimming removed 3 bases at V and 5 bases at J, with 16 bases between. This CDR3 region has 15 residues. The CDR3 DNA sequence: TGTGCCAGCAGTGAGGCTTGGGGGAACGCGGAGACCCAGTACTTC. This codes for CASSEAWGNAETQYF. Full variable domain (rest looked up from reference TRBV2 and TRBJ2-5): EPEVTQTPSHQVTQMGQEVILRCVPISNHLYFYWYRQILGQKVEFLVSFYNNEISEKSEIFDDQFSVERPDGSNFTLKIRSTKLEDSAMYFCASSEAWGNAETQYFGPGTRLLVL.

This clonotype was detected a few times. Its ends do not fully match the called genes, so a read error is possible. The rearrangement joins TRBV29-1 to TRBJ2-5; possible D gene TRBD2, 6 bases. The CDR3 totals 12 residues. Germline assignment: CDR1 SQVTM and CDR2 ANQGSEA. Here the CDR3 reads CSVGPGEETHYF. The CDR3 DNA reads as TGCAGCGTTGGCCCCGGGGAGGAGACCCATTACTTC.

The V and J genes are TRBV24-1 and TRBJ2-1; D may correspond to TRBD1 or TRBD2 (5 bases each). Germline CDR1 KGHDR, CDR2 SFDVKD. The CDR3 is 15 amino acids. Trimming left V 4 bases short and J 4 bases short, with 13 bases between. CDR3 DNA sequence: TGTGCCACCAGTGAGAGGGGATTTACATACAATGAGCAGTTCTTC. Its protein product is CATSERGFTYNEQFF.

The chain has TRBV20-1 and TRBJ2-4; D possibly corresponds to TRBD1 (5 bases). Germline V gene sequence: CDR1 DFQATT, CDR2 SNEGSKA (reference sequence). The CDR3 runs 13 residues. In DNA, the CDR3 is TGCAGCCCCTTAGGGGCGGCCAAAAACATTCAGTACTTC. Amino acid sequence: CSPLGAAKNIQYF.

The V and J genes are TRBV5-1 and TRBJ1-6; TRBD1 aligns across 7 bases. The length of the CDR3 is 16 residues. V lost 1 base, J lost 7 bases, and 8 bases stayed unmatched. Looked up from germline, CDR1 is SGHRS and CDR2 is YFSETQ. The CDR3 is CASSLQPGQTNSPLHF. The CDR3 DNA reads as TGCGCCAGCAGCTTGCAACCGGGACAGACGAATTCACCCCTCCACTTT.

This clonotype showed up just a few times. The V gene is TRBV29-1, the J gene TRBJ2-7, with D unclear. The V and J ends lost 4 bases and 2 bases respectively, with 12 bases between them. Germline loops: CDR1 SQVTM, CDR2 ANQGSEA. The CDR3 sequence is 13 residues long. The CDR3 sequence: CSVVIRKTYEQYF. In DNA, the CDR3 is TGCAGCGTTGTCATCAGGAAAACCTACGAGCAGTACTTC.

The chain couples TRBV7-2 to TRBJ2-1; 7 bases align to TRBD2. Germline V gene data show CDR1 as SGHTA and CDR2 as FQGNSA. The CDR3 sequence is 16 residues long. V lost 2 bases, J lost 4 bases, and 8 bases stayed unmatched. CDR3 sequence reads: CASSLYRTSGYNEQFF. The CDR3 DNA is TGTGCCAGCAGCTTATATAGGACTAGTGGGTACAATGAGCAGTTCTTC.

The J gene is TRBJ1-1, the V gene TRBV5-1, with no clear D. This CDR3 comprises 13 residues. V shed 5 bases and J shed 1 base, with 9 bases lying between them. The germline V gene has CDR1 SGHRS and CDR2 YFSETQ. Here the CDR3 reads CASSIKGNTEAFF. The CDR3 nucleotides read TGCGCCAGCAGTATTAAGGGGAACACTGAAGCTTTCTTT.